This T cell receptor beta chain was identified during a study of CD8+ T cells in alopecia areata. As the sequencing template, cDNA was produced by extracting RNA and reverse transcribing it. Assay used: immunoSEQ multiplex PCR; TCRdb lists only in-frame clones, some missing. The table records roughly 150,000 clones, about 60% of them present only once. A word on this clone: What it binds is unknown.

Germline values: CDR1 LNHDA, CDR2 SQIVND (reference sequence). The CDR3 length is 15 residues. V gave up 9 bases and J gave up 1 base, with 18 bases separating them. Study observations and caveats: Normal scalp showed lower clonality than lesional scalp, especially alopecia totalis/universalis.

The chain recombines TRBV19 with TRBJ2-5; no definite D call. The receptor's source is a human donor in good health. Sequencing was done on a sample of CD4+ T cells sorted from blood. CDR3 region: CASKRSLDSQETQYF. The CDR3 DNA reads TGTGCCAGCAAGAGGAGTTTGGATTCCCAAGAGACCCAGTACTTC.